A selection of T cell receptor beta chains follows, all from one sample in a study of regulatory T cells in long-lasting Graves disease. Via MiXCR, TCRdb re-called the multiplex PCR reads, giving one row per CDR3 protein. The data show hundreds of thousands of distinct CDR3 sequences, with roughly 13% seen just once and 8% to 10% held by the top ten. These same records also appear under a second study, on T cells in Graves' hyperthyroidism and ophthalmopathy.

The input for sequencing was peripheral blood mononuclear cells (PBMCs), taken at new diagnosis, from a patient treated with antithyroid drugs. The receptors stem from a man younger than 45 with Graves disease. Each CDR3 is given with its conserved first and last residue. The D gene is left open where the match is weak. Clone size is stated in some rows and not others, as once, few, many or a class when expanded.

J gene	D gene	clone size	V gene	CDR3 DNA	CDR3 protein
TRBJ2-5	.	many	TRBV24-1	TGTGCCACCCAACTAGGCACTCAAGAGACCCAGTACTTC	CATQLGTQETQYF
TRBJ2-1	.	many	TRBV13	TGTGCCAGCAGCGCCAGACAAACCAATGAGCAGTTCTTC	CASSARQTNEQFF
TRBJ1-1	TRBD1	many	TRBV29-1	TGCAGCGTTGAAAACCGACTCGGCAGGGGGGCTACTATGAACACTGAAGCTTTCTTT	CSVENRLGRGATMNTEAFF
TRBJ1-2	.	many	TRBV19	TGTGCCAGTAGTATAGTTACAGCATCTACAGAATATGGCTACACCTTC	CASSIVTASTEYGYTF
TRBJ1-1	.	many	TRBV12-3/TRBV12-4	TGTGCCAGCAGTTCGGCCGTTACCCTAGATTTT	CASSSAVTLDF
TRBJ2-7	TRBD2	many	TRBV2	TGTGCCAGCAGTGAACTTGGGACTAGCTCCTACGAGCAGTACTTC	CASSELGTSSYEQYF
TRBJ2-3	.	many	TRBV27	TGTGCCAGCAGTTTATCGGGGTTTCCGGAGACGCAGTATTTT	CASSLSGFPETQYF
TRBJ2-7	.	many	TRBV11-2	TGTGCCAGCAGCCTGGCTCCGGGAGTGGCCTACGAGCAGTACTTC	CASSLAPGVAYEQYF
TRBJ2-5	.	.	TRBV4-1	TGCGCCAGCAGCCAAACGATAGTCCAAGAGACCCAGTACTTC	CASSQTIVQETQYF
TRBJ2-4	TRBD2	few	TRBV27	TGTGCCAGCAGTTTACTAGCGGGAGCTGGACTAGCCAAAAACATTCAGTACTTC	CASSLLAGAGLAKNIQYF
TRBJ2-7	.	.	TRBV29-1	TGCAGCGTTGCTCAAGTTGAGTCCTACGAGCAGTACTTC	CSVAQVESYEQYF
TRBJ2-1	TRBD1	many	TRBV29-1	TGCAGCGCCCGATCCGGGACAGGGTTATACAATGAGCAGTTCTTC	CSARSGTGLYNEQFF
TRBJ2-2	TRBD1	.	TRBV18	TGTGCCAGCTCACCATTCAACAGGGGGCCCACCGGGGAGCTGTTTTTT	CASSPFNRGPTGELFF
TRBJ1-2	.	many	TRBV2	TGTGCCAGCTGCTTGAGGGCATCAAACTATGGCTACACCTTC	CASCLRASNYGYTF
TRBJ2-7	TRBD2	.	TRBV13	TGTGCCAGCGGATCTCATTCCGGGACTAGCGGACTCTACGAGCAGTACTTC	CASGSHSGTSGLYEQYF